This is a list of T cell receptor beta chains from one sample in a study of blood T cells in healthy people across ages. TCRdb passed the 5' RACE reads through MiXCR, listing each CDR3 protein once. Found here are 550,000 to 750,000 distinct CDR3 sequences, around a fifth of them singletons; the top ten hold 3.5% to 4%. Source material: blood. The receptors derive from a man between 65 and 79 years old in good health. The conserved cysteine and the conserved F or W are not part of the CDR3 here. The order of the fields is CDR3 protein, J gene, V gene, clone size. The size entry is marked missing in some rows and otherwise reads once, few, many or a size class.

SVGGKQDSTDTQY,TRBJ2-3,TRBV29-1,NA
AGSHRDTSYEQY,TRBJ2-7,TRBV5-1,few
ASSSRTRGGSDNEQF,NA,TRBV4-1,few
ASSSYLRDGELF,TRBJ2-2,TRBV28,NA
ASSPRTGDGYNEQF,NA,TRBV7-9,NA
ASLPSEGYTEAF,TRBJ1-1,TRBV5-1,NA
ASSLYRESYNEQS,TRBJ2-1,TRBV7-9,NA
AISGAGEETQY,TRBJ2-5,TRBV10-3,few
ASSQDSSRQY,TRBJ2-7,TRBV12-3/TRBV12-4,NA
ASKGGRWEKRTDTQY,TRBJ2-3,TRBV5-1,NA
ASTSGGLDTEAF,TRBJ1-1,TRBV28,NA
ASSSGGGRYEQY,TRBJ2-7,TRBV7-2,NA
ASSQDIATALTNEKLF,TRBJ1-4,TRBV4-1,few
ASSPIWGTDYEQY,TRBJ2-7,TRBV28,NA
ASSNGGLDLIYEQY,TRBJ2-7,TRBV6-2/TRBV6-3,NA
ATGQGSYEQY,NA,TRBV6-5,NA
ASSGLKGIKTQY,TRBJ2-5,TRBV7-9,few
ASRDSGISHEQY,TRBJ2-7,TRBV6-5,NA
AISAVASGRSYEQY,TRBJ2-7,TRBV10-3,NA
SAQLGQETQY,TRBJ2-5,TRBV20-1,few
VSSTDGTNPSTDTQY,TRBJ2-3,TRBV5-1,NA
ATAGTSGYEQY,TRBJ2-7,TRBV24-1,NA
ASSFTPGLAGYEQY,NA,TRBV12-3/TRBV12-4,NA
ASSQERTDNYGYT,TRBJ1-2,TRBV4-2,few
SARGRANYGYT,TRBJ1-2,TRBV20-1,many
ASSEPAGAGGGTEAF,TRBJ1-1,TRBV25-1,few
ASSLGQGREQY,TRBJ2-5,TRBV7-2,many
ASSVSGVRGETQY,TRBJ2-5,TRBV9,NA
SVEKWTANTGELF,TRBJ2-2,TRBV29-1,NA
ASSQDLRRGHQPQH,TRBJ1-5,TRBV4-1,NA
RAGGFWDEQF,TRBJ2-1,TRBV29-1,many
ASRRPGQVYTGELF,TRBJ2-2,TRBV19,NA
ASSPAWEGPYQETQY,TRBJ2-5,TRBV28,once
ASNTASSYNEQF,TRBJ2-1,TRBV9,NA
ASSLSQNQPQH,TRBJ1-5,TRBV28,NA
ASRPGGSYEQY,NA,TRBV28,NA
ASSFTPGNTIY,TRBJ1-3,TRBV12-3/TRBV12-4,few
SGRPIARTTDTQY,TRBJ2-3,TRBV20-1,NA
ASSYSRQAPYEQY,TRBJ2-7,TRBV6-5,NA
ASSLGRQETQH,TRBJ2-5,TRBV28,NA
SARSGRGREQY,TRBJ2-5,TRBV20-1,NA
ASSQDRLAGGYNEQF,NA,TRBV4-2,NA
ASSPTGGPETQY,TRBJ2-5,TRBV27,NA
SADASGSQETQY,TRBJ2-5,TRBV20-1,NA
SARGGDNTGELS,TRBJ2-2,TRBV20-1,NA
ASSFSVDVTKDQPQH,TRBJ1-5,TRBV12-3/TRBV12-4,NA
ASSPRNRGSRPYEQY,TRBJ2-7,TRBV18,few
SALMGAATNEKLF,TRBJ1-4,TRBV20-1,NA
ASSFRHLAKNIQY,TRBJ2-4,TRBV6-2/TRBV6-3,few
ASSQDSGSNQPQH,TRBJ1-5,TRBV3-1,few
ASSEDRDGGYYEQY,TRBJ2-7,TRBV10-2,NA
ATSRDVGSQPQH,TRBJ1-5,TRBV15,few
SVDLDRGGEQY,TRBJ2-7,TRBV29-1,many
ASSLGFNGYT,TRBJ1-2,TRBV12-3/TRBV12-4,few